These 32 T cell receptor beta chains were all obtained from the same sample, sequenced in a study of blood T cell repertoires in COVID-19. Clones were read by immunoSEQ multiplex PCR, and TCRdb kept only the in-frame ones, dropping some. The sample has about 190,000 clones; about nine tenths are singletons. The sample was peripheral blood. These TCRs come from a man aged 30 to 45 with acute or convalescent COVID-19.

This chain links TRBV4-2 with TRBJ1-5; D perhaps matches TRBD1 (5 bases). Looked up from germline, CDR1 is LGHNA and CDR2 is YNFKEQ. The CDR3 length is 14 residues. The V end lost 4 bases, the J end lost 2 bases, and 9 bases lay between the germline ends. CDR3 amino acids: CASSPTGGNQPQHF. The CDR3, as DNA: TGTGCCAGCAGCCCAACAGGAGGCAATCAGCCCCAGCATTTT.

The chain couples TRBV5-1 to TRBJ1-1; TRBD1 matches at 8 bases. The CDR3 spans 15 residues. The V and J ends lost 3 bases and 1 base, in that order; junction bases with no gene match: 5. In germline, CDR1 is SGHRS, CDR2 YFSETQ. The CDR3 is CASSWGTGRNTEAFF. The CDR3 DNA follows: TGCGCCAGCAGCTGGGGGACAGGCCGGAACACTGAAGCTTTCTTT. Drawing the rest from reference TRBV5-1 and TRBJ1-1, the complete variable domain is KAGVTQTPRYLIKTRGQQVTLSCSPISGHRSVSWYQQTPGQGLQFLFEYFSETQRNKGNFPGRFSGRQFSNSRSEMNVSTLELGDSALYLCASSWGTGRNTEAFFGQGTRLTVV.

The chain's CDR3 is CASSFGPGTSGFLGGYEQYF. CDR3 DNA: TGCGCCAGCAGCTTCGGACCCGGGACTAGCGGATTTCTTGGCGGGTACGAGCAGTACTTC. The genes are TRBV5-1 and TRBJ2-7, with 11 bases fitting TRBD2. CDR1 and CDR2 (germline): SGHRS, YFSETQ. The CDR3 is made up of 20 amino acids. The junction had 20 bases not matched to a gene; V was cut back by 2 bases and J by 4 bases.

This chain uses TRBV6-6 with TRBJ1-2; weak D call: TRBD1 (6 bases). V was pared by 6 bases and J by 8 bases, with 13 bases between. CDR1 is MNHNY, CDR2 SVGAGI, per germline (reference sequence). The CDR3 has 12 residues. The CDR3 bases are TGTGCCAGCAGGGCAGGGGAGTCGGGCTACACCTTC. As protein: CASRAGESGYTF.

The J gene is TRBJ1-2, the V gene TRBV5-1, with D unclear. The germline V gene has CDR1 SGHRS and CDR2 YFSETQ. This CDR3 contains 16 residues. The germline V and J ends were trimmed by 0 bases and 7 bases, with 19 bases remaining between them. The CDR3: CASSLAGKGQGSGYTF. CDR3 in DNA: TGCGCCAGCAGCTTGGCCGGGAAGGGCCAAGGGTCTGGCTACACCTTC. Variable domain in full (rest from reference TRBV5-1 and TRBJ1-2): KAGVTQTPRYLIKTRGQQVTLSCSPISGHRSVSWYQQTPGQGLQFLFEYFSETQRNKGNFPGRFSGRQFSNSRSEMNVSTLELGDSALYLCASSLAGKGQGSGYTFGSGTRLTVV.

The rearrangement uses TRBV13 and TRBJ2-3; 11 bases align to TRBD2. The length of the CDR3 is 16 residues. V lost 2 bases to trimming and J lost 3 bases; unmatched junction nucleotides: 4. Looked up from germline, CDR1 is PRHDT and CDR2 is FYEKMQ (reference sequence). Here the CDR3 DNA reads TGTGCCAGCAGCTTAAATAGCGGGGGGGCGACAGATACGCAGTATTTT. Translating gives CASSLNSGGATDTQYF.

The CDR3 DNA is TGTGCCAGCTCACCGACAGGGGTCCCCTACGAGCAGTACTTC. Amino acid sequence: CASSPTGVPYEQYF. The chain links TRBV18 to TRBJ2-7, with 8 bases that match TRBD1. Germline values: CDR1 KGHSH, CDR2 LQKENI. CDR3 length equals 14 residues. J lost 2 bases, V lost 3 bases, and 3 bases had no gene match. The full variable domain, completed using reference TRBV18 and TRBJ2-7, is NAGVMQNPRHLVRRRGQEARLRCSPMKGHSHVYWYRQLPEEGLKFMVYLQKENIIDESGMPKERFSAEFPKEGPSILRIQQVVRGDSAAYFCASSPTGVPYEQYFGPGTRLTVT.

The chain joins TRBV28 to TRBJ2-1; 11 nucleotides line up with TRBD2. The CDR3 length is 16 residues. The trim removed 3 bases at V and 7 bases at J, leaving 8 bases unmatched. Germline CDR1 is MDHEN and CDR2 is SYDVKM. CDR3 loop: CASSLSTSGKRNEQFF. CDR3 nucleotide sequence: TGTGCCAGCAGTTTGTCGACTAGCGGGAAGAGGAATGAGCAGTTCTTC.

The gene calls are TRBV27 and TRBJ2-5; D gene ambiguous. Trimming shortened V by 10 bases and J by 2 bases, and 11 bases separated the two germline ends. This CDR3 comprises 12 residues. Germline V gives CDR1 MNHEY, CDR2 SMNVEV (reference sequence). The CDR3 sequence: CATSRKQETQYF. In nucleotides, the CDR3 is TGTGCCACCAGCAGGAAACAAGAGACCCAGTACTTC.

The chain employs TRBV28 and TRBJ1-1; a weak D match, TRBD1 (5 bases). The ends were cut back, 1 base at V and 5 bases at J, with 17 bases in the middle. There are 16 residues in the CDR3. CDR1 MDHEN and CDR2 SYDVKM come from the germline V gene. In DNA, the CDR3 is TGTGCCAGCAGTTTATCTGGGGCCCCGGGAGAAACTGAAGCTTTCTTT. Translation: CASSLSGAPGETEAFF.

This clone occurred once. Here the CDR3 reads CAISQGIGELFF. CDR3 sequence (DNA): TGTGCCATCAGCCAGGGTATCGGGGAGCTGTTTTTT. This sequence joins TRBV10-3 and TRBJ2-2, with D possibly TRBD1 on 5 matching bases. CDR1 and CDR2 from the germline V gene are ENHRY and SYGVKD. The CDR3 extends over 12 amino acids. Deletions cut 6 bases from V and 7 bases from J, with 9 bases between.

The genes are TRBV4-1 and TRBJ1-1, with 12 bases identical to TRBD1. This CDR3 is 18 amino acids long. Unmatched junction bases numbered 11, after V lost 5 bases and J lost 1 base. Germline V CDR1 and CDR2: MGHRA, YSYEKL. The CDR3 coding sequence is TGCGCCAGCAGCAAATCGGGACAGGGGGCCGTCCCGAACACTGAAGCTTTCTTT. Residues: CASSKSGQGAVPNTEAFF.

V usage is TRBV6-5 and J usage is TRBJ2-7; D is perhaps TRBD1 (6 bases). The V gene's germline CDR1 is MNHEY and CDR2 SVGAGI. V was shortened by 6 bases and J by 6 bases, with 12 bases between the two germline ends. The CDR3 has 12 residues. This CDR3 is CASSLTGLEQYF. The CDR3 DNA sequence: TGTGCCAGCAGCTTAACAGGGCTCGAGCAGTACTTC.

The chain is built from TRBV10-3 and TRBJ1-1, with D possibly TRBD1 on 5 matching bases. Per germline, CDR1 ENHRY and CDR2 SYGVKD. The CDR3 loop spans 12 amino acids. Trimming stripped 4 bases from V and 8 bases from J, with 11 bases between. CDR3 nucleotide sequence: TGTGCCATCAGTGCAGGGCCCCTAGAAGCTTTCTTT. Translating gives CAISAGPLEAFF.

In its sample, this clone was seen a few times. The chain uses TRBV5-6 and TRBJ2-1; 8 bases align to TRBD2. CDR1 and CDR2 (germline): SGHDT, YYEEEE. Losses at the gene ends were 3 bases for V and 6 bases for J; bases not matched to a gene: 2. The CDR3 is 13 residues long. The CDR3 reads CASSSLAGNEQFF. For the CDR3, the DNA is TGTGCCAGCAGCTCGCTAGCGGGCAATGAGCAGTTCTTC.

The CDR3 bases are TGTGCCAGCAGTTTACTAGATCGCGACACCGGGGAGCTGTTTTTT. It codes for CASSLLDRDTGELFF. The chain has TRBV28 and TRBJ2-2, with D unresolved. The CDR3 is 15 amino acids. The V end was cut by 2 bases, the J end by 3 bases, with 10 bases between. CDR1 is MDHEN and CDR2 is SYDVKM in the germline V gene. Full variable domain (outside the CDR3, taken from reference TRBV28 and TRBJ2-2): DVKVTQSSRYLVKRTGEKVFLECVQDMDHENMFWYRQDPGLGLRLIYFSYDVKMKEKGDIPEGYSVSREKKERFSLILESASTNQTSMYLCASSLLDRDTGELFFGEGSRLTVL.

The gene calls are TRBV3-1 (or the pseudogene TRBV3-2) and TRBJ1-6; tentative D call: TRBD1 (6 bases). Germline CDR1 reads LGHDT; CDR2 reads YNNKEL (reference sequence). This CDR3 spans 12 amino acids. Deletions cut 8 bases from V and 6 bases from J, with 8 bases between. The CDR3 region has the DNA TGTGCCAGCGGACAGATTAATTCACCCCTCCACTTT. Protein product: CASGQINSPLHF.

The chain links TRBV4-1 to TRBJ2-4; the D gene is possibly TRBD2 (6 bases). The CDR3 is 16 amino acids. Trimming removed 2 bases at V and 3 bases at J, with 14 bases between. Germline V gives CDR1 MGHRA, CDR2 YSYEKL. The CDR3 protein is CASSQIWGVGKNIQYF. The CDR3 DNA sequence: TGCGCCAGCAGCCAAATTTGGGGGGTTGGCAAAAACATTCAGTACTTC.

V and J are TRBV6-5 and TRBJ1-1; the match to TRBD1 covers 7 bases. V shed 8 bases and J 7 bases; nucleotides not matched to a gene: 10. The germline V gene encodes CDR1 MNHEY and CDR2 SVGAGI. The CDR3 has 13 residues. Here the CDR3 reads CASYNRDRLEAFF. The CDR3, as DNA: TGTGCCAGCTATAATCGGGACAGACTTGAAGCTTTCTTT.

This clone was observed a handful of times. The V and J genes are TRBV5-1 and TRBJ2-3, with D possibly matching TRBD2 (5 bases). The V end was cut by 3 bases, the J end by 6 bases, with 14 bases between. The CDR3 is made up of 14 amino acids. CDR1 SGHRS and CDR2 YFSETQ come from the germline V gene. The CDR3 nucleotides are TGCGCCAGCAGCTCCGGACTCTTAGCTGATACGCAGTATTTT. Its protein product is CASSSGLLADTQYF.

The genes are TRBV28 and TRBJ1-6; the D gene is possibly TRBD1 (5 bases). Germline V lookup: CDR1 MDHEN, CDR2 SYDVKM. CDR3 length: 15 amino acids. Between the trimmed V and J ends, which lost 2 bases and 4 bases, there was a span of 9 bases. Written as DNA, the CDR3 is TGTGCCAGCAGTTTAGGGGCAGGGTATAATTCACCCCTCCACTTT. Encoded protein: CASSLGAGYNSPLHF.

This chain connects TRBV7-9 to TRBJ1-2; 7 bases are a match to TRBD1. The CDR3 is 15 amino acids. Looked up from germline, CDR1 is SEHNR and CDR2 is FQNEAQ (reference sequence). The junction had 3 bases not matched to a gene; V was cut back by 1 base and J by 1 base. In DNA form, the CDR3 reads TGTGCCAGCAGCTTAGTGGGACAGATTAACTATGGCTACACCTTC. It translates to CASSLVGQINYGYTF.

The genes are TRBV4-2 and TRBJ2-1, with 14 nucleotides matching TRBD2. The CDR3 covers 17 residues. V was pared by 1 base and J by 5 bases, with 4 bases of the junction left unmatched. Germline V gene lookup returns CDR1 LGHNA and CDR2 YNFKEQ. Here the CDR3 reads CASSQGLAGGNNNEQFF. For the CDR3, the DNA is TGTGCCAGCAGCCAAGGACTAGCGGGAGGGAACAACAATGAGCAGTTCTTC.

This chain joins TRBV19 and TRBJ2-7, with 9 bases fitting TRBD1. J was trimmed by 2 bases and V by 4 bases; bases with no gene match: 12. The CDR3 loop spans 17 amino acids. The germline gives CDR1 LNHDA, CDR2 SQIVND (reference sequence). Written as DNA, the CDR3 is TGTGCCAGTAGTACGCGGGACAGGGTATCTTCTGCCTACGAGCAGTACTTC. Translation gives CASSTRDRVSSAYEQYF.

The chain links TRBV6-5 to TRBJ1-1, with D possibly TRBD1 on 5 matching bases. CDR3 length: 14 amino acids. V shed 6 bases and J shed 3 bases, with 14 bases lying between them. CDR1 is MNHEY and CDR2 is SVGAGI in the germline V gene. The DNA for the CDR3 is TGTGCCAGCAGGCGCCGGGACTTAGACACTGAAGCTTTCTTT. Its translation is CASRRRDLDTEAFF.

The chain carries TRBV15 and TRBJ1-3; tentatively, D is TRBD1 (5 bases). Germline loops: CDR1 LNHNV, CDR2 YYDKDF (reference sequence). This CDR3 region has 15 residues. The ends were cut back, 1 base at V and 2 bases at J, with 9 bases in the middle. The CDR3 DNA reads TGTGCCACCAGCAGAGGGGGGGTCGCTGGAAACACCATATATTTT. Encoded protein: CATSRGGVAGNTIYF.

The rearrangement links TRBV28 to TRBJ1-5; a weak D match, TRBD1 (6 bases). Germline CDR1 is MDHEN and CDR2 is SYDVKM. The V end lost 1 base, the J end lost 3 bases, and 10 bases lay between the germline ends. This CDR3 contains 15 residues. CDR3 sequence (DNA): TGTGCCAGCAGTTTATTATCAGGGGACAATCAGCCCCAGCATTTT. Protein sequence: CASSLLSGDNQPQHF.

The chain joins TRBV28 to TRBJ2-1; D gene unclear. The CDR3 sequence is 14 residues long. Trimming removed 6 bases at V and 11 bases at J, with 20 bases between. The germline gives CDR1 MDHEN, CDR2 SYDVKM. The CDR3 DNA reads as TGTGCCAGCAGGCCTAGGCTGGGTACGGTAAAGCAGTTCTTC. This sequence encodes CASRPRLGTVKQFF.

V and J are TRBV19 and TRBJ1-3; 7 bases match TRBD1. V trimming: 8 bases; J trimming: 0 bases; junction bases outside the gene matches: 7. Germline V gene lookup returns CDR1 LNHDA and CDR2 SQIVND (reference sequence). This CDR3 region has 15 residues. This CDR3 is CASGDSHYSGNTIYF. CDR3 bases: TGTGCCAGTGGGGACAGCCATTACTCTGGAAACACCATATATTTT.

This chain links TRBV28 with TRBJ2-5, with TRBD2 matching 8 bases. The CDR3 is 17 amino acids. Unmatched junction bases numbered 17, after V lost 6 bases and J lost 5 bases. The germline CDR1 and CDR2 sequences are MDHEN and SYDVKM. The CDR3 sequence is CASSPAPGRGALETQYF. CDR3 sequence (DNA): TGTGCCAGCAGCCCCGCCCCGGGGCGGGGGGCTTTGGAGACCCAGTACTTC.

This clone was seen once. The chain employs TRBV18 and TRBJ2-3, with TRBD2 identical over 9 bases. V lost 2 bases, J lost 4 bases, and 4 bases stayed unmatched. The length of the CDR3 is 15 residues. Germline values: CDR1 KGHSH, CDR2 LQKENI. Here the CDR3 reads CASSPAGGTSDTQYF. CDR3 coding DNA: TGTGCCAGCTCACCAGCGGGGGGGACCTCAGATACGCAGTATTTT.

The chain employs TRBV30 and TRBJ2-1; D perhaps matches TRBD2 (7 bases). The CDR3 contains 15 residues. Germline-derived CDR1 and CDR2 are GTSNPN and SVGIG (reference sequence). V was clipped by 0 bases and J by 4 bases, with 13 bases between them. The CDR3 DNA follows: TGTGCCTGGAGTGTACGGGGGGCCGCGTACAATGAGCAGTTCTTC. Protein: CAWSVRGAAYNEQFF.